A single sample gave rise to the 11 T cell receptor beta chains below, sequenced in a study of blood T cells in healthy people across ages. It was with a sample-barcoded 5' primer and a J-beta primer mix that a second PCR of roughly 7 to 12 cycles was run. TCRdb redid the calling of the 5' RACE reads with MiXCR, one entry per CDR3 protein. The repertoire consists of some 850,000 distinct CDR3 sequences, with roughly 26% occurring once and the leading ten covering 3%. Another study also made use of these data, one on T cells of mothers and their children.

Sequencing was performed on blood. The receptors stem from a boy between 5 and 17 years old in good health.

V and J are TRBV29-1 and TRBJ2-5; 11 nucleotides align to TRBD1. Germline CDR1 reads SQVTM; CDR2 reads ANQGSEA. Losses at the gene ends were 6 bases for V and 4 bases for J; bases not matched to a gene: 7. The CDR3 covers 14 residues. The CDR3 is CSVAGTGGSETQYF. DNA for the CDR3: TGCAGCGTCGCCGGGACAGGGGGATCAGAGACCCAGTACTTC.

This clonotype was observed many times. V gene TRBV12-3 or TRBV12-4 combines with J gene TRBJ2-5; TRBD1 might be the D (5 bases). The CDR3 contains 13 residues. Trimming removed 6 bases at V and 5 bases at J, with 13 bases between. The CDR3 loop reads CASSLGALETQYF. In DNA, the CDR3 is TGTGCCAGCAGCCTTGGGGCCCTGGAGACCCAGTACTTC.

The chain carries TRBV6-5 and TRBJ2-7, with 7 bases lining up with TRBD1. With V trimmed by 2 bases and J by 0 bases, 4 bases remained unmatched. The CDR3 is 15 residues long. Germline CDR1 reads MNHEY; CDR2 reads SVGAGI. The CDR3 sequence is CASSYGTASSYEQYF. CDR3 DNA: TGTGCCAGCAGTTACGGGACAGCATCCTCCTACGAGCAGTACTTC.

There are a few counts of this clonotype. The J gene is TRBJ1-6, the V gene TRBV28, with D maybe TRBD1 (5 bases). The CDR3 totals 14 residues. Trimming pared 3 bases from V and 7 bases from J, leaving 10 bases between. CDR1 MDHEN and CDR2 SYDVKM come from the germline V gene. CDR3 region: CASSLAGPNSPLHF. CDR3 DNA sequence: TGTGCCAGCAGTTTGGCAGGGCCCAATTCACCCCTCCACTTT.

V gene TRBV12-3 or TRBV12-4 combines with J gene TRBJ1-2; a weak D match, TRBD1 (5 bases). The V end was cut by 5 bases, the J end by 6 bases, with 19 bases between. The CDR3 extends over 15 amino acids. CDR3 coding DNA: TGTGCCAGCAGTCCCGCCCCCGGGGTCAGGGATGGCTACACCTTC. Its translation is CASSPAPGVRDGYTF.

This clonotype turned up a few times. The chain uses TRBV19 and TRBJ2-2, with TRBD2 identical over 8 bases. Germline V gives CDR1 LNHDA, CDR2 SQIVND (reference sequence). The CDR3 totals 16 residues. V dropped 5 bases and J dropped 6; count of bases not matched to a gene: 11. The CDR3: CASSPYVGLGAGELFF. CDR3 coding DNA: TGTGCCAGTAGTCCCTACGTGGGACTAGGGGCCGGGGAGCTGTTTTTT.

This clonotype has just a few counts. The chain joins TRBV7-2 to TRBJ1-2, with 7 bases identical to TRBD1. CDR1 and CDR2 (germline): SGHTA, FQGNSA. V was pared by 5 bases and J by 7 bases, with 13 bases of the junction left unmatched. The CDR3 extends over 15 amino acids. The DNA for the CDR3 is TGTGCCAGCAGCCCTCTCCAGGGGGTTCGTACTGGCTACACCTTC. This codes for CASSPLQGVRTGYTF.

The rearrangement joins TRBV2 to TRBJ2-7; D unresolved. The germline gives CDR1 SNHLY, CDR2 FYNNEI. Trimming removed 5 bases from V and 10 bases from J, with 12 bases in between. There are 11 residues in the CDR3. The CDR3 reads CASSPTSKQYF. DNA of the CDR3: TGTGCCAGCAGTCCAACGTCGAAACAGTACTTC.

The rearrangement links TRBV28 to TRBJ2-1; 9 bases agree with TRBD2. The V and J ends lost 2 bases and 7 bases, in that order; junction bases with no gene match: 6. Germline loops: CDR1 MDHEN, CDR2 SYDVKM. The CDR3 is 15 amino acids. CDR3 coding DNA: TGTGCCAGCAGTTTAGCGGGGGGGCCTGTGAATGAGCAGTTCTTC. Translated: CASSLAGGPVNEQFF.

This chain uses TRBV6-1 with TRBJ2-5; D gene unclear. V lost 7 bases and J lost 5, with 29 bases in between. Germline assignment: CDR1 MNHNS and CDR2 SASEGT. This CDR3 is built from 18 residues. The CDR3 region is CASIVDTASRVARETQYF. In nucleotides, the CDR3 is TGTGCCAGCATTGTTGATACCGCTAGTCGGGTTGCTCGGGAGACCCAGTACTTC.

The CDR3: CASSPPDYLGSPLHF. CDR3 nucleotide sequence: TGTGCCAGCAGCCCGCCGGACTATTTAGGTTCACCCCTCCACTTT. The rearrangement uses TRBV27 and TRBJ1-6; the D is unclear. The CDR3 is made up of 15 amino acids. Germline V lookup: CDR1 MNHEY, CDR2 SMNVEV (reference sequence). Trimming removed 6 bases from V and 9 bases from J, with 18 bases in between.